Listed below are T cell receptor beta chains from one sample, sequenced in a study of control samples from healthy donors and cancer patients. The assay was immunoSEQ multiplex PCR, and TCRdb's table has in-frame clones only and misses some. The table includes under 450,000 clones, 80% to 95% detected once. Specimen: PBMCs. The receptors were gathered from a man aged 35-49 years with head and neck cancer. Each CDR3 is given with its conserved first and last residue. The D gene is left open where the match is weak. Clone size is shown for a subset of rows, as once, few, many or a class of expanded clone.

D gene	clone size	V gene	J gene	CDR3 DNA	CDR3 protein
NA	NA	TRBV18	TRBJ2-1	TGTGCCAGCTCACCACCGAGGGTGAGCTACAATGAGCAGTTCTTC	CASSPPRVSYNEQFF
NA	NA	TRBV28	TRBJ1-1	TGTGCCAGCACCTTGCCCTCGACTGAAGCTTTCTTT	CASTLPSTEAFF
NA	once	TRBV24-1	TRBJ1-2	TGTGCCACCAGTGATTCTAACTTGGGCGGCTACACCTTC	CATSDSNLGGYTF
TRBD1	NA	TRBV6-5	TRBJ2-1	TGTGCCAGCAGCAAACAGGGGGCATTCGACAATGAGCAGTTCTTC	CASSKQGAFDNEQFF
NA	once	TRBV4-2	TRBJ2-3	TGTGCCAGCAGCTACCGGGATCCGACAGATACGCAGTATTTT	CASSYRDPTDTQYF
NA	NA	TRBV10-3	TRBJ2-3	TGTGCCATCAGTGGTACGGACAGACCGAGGGAGTATTTT	CAISGTDRPREYF
NA	NA	TRBV3-1/TRBV3-2	TRBJ2-7	TGTGCCAGCAGCCAGACTGACTACGAGCAGTACTTC	CASSQTDYEQYF
NA	NA	TRBV6-5	TRBJ1-2	TGTGCCAGCAGCCTGACGGGGCACTATGGCTACACCTTC	CASSLTGHYGYTF
NA	NA	TRBV9	TRBJ2-2	TGTGCCAGCAGCGTAGATTGGAGTTCAAGCGGGGAGCTGTTTTTT	CASSVDWSSSGELFF
NA	NA	TRBV5-5	TRBJ2-1	TGTGCCAGCAGCTTGCAACAGGGGGGGTCCTACAATGAGCAGTTCTTC	CASSLQQGGSYNEQFF
NA	NA	TRBV7-8	TRBJ2-7	TGTGCCAGCAGCTTGGACAGAGTCTACGAGCAGTACTTC	CASSLDRVYEQYF
NA	NA	TRBV12-3/TRBV12-4	TRBJ2-5	TGTGCCAGCAGTCTCCGGCAAGAGACCCAGTACTTC	CASSLRQETQYF
NA	NA	TRBV10-2	TRBJ1-6	TGCGCCAGCAGTACAGGGCAAAATTCACCCCTCCACTTT	CASSTGQNSPLHF
NA	NA	TRBV6-5	TRBJ2-4	TGTGCCAGCAATAGTGGAGGGGTAGCCAAAAACATTCAGTACTTC	CASNSGGVAKNIQYF
TRBD1	NA	TRBV4-1	TRBJ1-5	TGCGCCAGCAGCCAAGATCAGGACAGGTACCAGCCCCAGCATTTT	CASSQDQDRYQPQHF
NA	NA	TRBV2	TRBJ2-7	TGTGCCAGCCGCTTTATTATGGGGGCCTACGAGCAGTACTTC	CASRFIMGAYEQYF
NA	few	TRBV11-2	TRBJ2-7	TGTGCCAGCAGCTTAGAGTCAGGATTTACCTACGAGCAGTACTTC	CASSLESGFTYEQYF
TRBD2	NA	TRBV10-3	TRBJ2-5	TGTGCCACCGCGAGCGGGGGAGGAGAGACCCAGTACTTC	CATASGGGETQYF
TRBD1	NA	TRBV7-2	TRBJ2-7	TGTGCCAGCAGCTTAGTCGTGGGACAGGGCTACGAGCAGTACTTC	CASSLVVGQGYEQYF
TRBD2	NA	TRBV28	TRBJ2-5	TGTGCCAGCAGTTTATGGCGGGGGGAAGACCAAGAGACCCAGTACTTC	CASSLWRGEDQETQYF
NA	NA	TRBV19	TRBJ2-2	TGTGCCAGTAGCTACCACCGAACCCGGGACCCCACCGGGGAGCTGTTTTTT	CASSYHRTRDPTGELFF
NA	NA	TRBV6-5	TRBJ1-6	TGTGCCAGCGCCCCGCAACTCTATAATTCACCCCTCCACTTT	CASAPQLYNSPLHF
TRBD1	NA	TRBV5-1	TRBJ1-2	TGCGCCAGCAGCTCCACAGGGGTTGCCTATGGCTACACCTTC	CASSSTGVAYGYTF
NA	NA	TRBV4-3	TRBJ2-2	TGCGCCAGCAGCAGAGCTAGGGGGGCCGGGGAGCTGTTTTTT	CASSRARGAGELFF
NA	once	TRBV10-3	TRBJ1-1	TGTGCCATCAGGGTCGCCTTGAACACTGAAGCTTTCTTT	CAIRVALNTEAFF